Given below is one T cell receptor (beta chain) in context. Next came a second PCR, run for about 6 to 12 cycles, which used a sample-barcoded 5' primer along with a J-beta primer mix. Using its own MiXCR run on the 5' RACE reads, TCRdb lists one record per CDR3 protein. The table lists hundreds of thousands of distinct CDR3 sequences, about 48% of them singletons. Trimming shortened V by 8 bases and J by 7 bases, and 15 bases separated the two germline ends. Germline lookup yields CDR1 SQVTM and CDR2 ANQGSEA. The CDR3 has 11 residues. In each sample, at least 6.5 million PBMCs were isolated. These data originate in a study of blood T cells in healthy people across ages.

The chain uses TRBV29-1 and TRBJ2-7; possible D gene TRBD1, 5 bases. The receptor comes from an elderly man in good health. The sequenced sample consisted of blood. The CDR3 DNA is TGCAGCCCCAGGGTCAGGAATGAGCAGTACTTC. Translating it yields CSPRVRNEQYF.